Listed below are T cell receptor beta chains from one sample, sequenced in a study of T cells after yellow fever vaccination. TCRdb independently ran MiXCR on the 5' RACE reads; one entry per CDR3 protein. The sample gives about 310,000 distinct CDR3 sequences, 3% to 4.5% of which show up once; around 24% is in the top ten. The sample in question was PBMCs, obtained on the day of the yellow fever booster vaccination. Every receptor here comes from a young man who received the YFV17D yellow fever vaccine. Each CDR3 is given with its conserved first and last residue.

V,J,CDR3
TRBV7-9,TRBJ2-5,CASREGLEETQYF
TRBV12-3/TRBV12-4,TRBJ2-2,CASAYRGTFTGELFF
TRBV5-1,TRBJ2-3,CASSHRQPNTDTQYF
TRBV7-2,TRBJ1-2,CASSRGQGQGYTF
TRBV5-5,TRBJ1-1,CASSLTGQGGTEAFF
TRBV14,TRBJ2-3,CASSQDLGLAGAPSTDTQYF
TRBV28,TRBJ1-1,CASSPPLPSRTEAFF
TRBV29-1,TRBJ1-2,CSVEILGPHSYGYTF
TRBV4-1,TRBJ2-3,CASSLQGDLSTDTQYF
TRBV4-2,TRBJ1-3,CASSQANGQGVSGNTIYF
TRBV20-1,TRBJ2-7,CSASIARQGVVEQYF
TRBV5-1,TRBJ1-1,CASSLEVRGTGEAFF
TRBV19,TRBJ2-5,CASSPNQLRAETQYF
TRBV6-2/TRBV6-3,TRBJ1-3,CASTDSSGNTIYF
TRBV28,TRBJ2-3,CATKVGLSTDTQYF
TRBV3-1,TRBJ1-2,CASSPQRVQVYGYTF
TRBV27,TRBJ1-2,CASSLAAGDYGYTF
TRBV12-3/TRBV12-4,TRBJ2-1,CASSFSGPDDEQFF
TRBV2,TRBJ1-2,CASSDPRQGVPSGYTF
TRBV19,TRBJ2-7,CASSIDRPGEQYF
TRBV21-1,TRBJ2-1,CASSKARRGVRSSYNEQFF
TRBV12-3/TRBV12-4,TRBJ2-5,CASSLEMDGETQYF
TRBV24-1,TRBJ2-2,CATSDPGQGAGELFF
TRBV14,TRBJ2-7,CASSHLGTGLYEQYF
TRBV6-2/TRBV6-3,TRBJ1-6,CASSDPGQRPINSPLHF
TRBV6-2/TRBV6-3,TRBJ2-7,CASSLLAGGTYEQYF
TRBV6-6,TRBJ2-5,CASSPIQGFQETQYF
TRBV5-1,TRBJ1-2,CASSADPTSGLSYGYTF
TRBV14,TRBJ2-3,CASSQQGPWDTQYF
TRBV24-1,TRBJ1-1,CATTQGAGAEAFF
TRBV14,TRBJ1-5,CASSQSYSNQPQHF
TRBV7-2,TRBJ2-2,CASSLRSMGQAGELFF
TRBV7-2,TRBJ2-7,CASSLVGTGGFYEQYF
TRBV4-3,TRBJ2-1,CASSPLRLYNEQFF
TRBV5-1,TRBJ2-3,CASSEGTQSTDTQYF
TRBV7-6,TRBJ2-1,CASRGGGDEQFF
TRBV14,TRBJ1-2,CASSLFSTRGAYGYTF
TRBV20-1,TRBJ1-5,CSARGQGRPQPQHF
TRBV24-1,TRBJ2-1,CATSRAGSDEQFF
TRBV7-2,TRBJ2-5,CASSFAITTQYF
TRBV6-6,TRBJ2-3,CASSYGVAGWSDTQYF
TRBV27,TRBJ2-2,CASSLLGDTGELFF
TRBV4-2,TRBJ1-2,CASSPDRSGYTF
TRBV5-6,TRBJ2-1,CASSSVGGAAREQFF
TRBV7-2,TRBJ1-2,CASREGGRLTEGYTF
TRBV25-1,TRBJ2-7,CASSESETEQYF
TRBV5-4,TRBJ2-3,CASSLDLDRAPDTQYF
TRBV6-2/TRBV6-3,TRBJ2-5,CATEGPGTGIGTQYF
TRBV4-3,TRBJ2-1,CASSQAAREGNEQFF
TRBV18,TRBJ1-1,CASLRDRQNTEAFF
TRBV6-1,TRBJ1-1,CASSVTVNTEAFF
TRBV15,TRBJ2-3,CATSRERASGDTQYF
TRBV30,TRBJ1-1,CAWSIKGPWGTEAFF